This TCR beta chain was profiled in a study of STAT3 mutations in large granular lymphocyte leukemia. Deletions cut 4 bases from V and 13 bases from J, with 17 bases between. This CDR3 is 13 amino acids long. CDR1 and CDR2 from the germline V gene are SGHTS and YDEGEE. Method: immunoSEQ multiplex PCR; TCRdb's copy keeps in-frame clones and lacks some. The sample holds roughly 14,000 clones, around 90% seen once. As regards this clone: Its target is not known.

Study conclusions and caveats: At least one immunodominant TCR beta clonotype appeared in every T-cell large granular lymphocyte leukemia patient. Differing intervals and regimens complicate linking therapy response to clone burden.

The receptor was derived from a woman aged 45-59 years with T-cell large granular lymphocyte leukemia. Some clones in this sample may be carry-over from other donors' samples. The chain employs TRBV5-8 and TRBJ1-4; D unclear. Input material: peripheral blood mononuclear cells. In DNA, the CDR3 is TGTGCCAGCAGCGAGAGACGGGTTGAAGGACTGTTTTTT. Protein product: CASSERRVEGLFF. Looking up the rest from reference TRBV5-8 and TRBJ1-4 gives the full variable domain: EAGVTQSPTHLIKTRGQQATLRCSPISGHTSVYWYQQALGLGLQFLLWYDEGEERNRGNFPPRFSGRQFPNYSSELNVNALELEDSALYLCASSERRVEGLFFGSGTQLSVL.